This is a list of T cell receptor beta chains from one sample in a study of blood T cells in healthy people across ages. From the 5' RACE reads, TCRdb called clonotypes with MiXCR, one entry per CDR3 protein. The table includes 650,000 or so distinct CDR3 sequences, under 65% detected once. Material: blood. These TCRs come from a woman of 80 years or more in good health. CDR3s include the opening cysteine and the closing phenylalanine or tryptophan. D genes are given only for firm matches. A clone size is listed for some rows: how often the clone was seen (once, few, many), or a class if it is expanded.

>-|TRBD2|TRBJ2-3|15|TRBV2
CASGAQRGGGDTQYF
TGTGCCAGTGGGGCACAGCGCGGGGGTGGAGATACGCAGTATTTT
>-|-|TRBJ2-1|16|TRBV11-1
CASSLRRGNSYNEQFF
TGTGCCAGCAGCCTACGAAGGGGAAACTCCTACAATGAGCAGTTCTTC
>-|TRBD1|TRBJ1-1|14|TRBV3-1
CASTIGQAGTEAFF
TGTGCCAGCACCATCGGACAGGCGGGGACTGAAGCTTTCTTT
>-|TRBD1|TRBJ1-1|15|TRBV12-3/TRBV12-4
CASSSRTGLNTEAFF
TGTGCCAGCAGTTCCCGGACAGGCCTGAACACTGAAGCTTTCTTT
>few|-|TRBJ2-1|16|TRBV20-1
CSAKTPSANSYNEQFF
TGCAGTGCTAAAACTCCTAGCGCGAACTCCTACAATGAGCAGTTCTTC
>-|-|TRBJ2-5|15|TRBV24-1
CATKARDASQETQYF
TGTGCCACCAAAGCCCGGGACGCCTCTCAAGAGACCCAGTACTTC
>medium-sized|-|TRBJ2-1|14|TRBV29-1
CSVARGASYNEQFF
TGCAGCGTGGCCAGGGGGGCCTCCTACAATGAGCAGTTCTTC
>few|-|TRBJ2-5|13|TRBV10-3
CAIGRDRQYEQYF
TGTGCCATCGGCAGAGACAGGCAGTATGAGCAGTACTTC
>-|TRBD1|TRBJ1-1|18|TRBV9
CASSVRMTGMVSGTEAFF
TGTGCCAGCAGCGTTAGGATGACAGGGATGGTATCTGGCACTGAAGCTTTCTTT
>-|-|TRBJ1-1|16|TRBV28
CASSYARGPVNTEAFF
TGTGCCAGCAGCTACGCCCGGGGGCCGGTGAACACTGAAGCTTTCTTT
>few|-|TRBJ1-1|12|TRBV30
CAWSGFGTEAFF
TGTGCCTGGAGTGGATTCGGCACTGAAGCTTTCTTT
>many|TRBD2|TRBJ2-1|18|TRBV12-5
CASGLVAPLAGGNNEQFF
TGTGCTAGTGGTTTGGTAGCTCCTCTAGCGGGAGGGAACAATGAGCAGTTCTTC
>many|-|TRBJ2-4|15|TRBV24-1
CATSEAGGAKNIQYF
TGTGCCACCAGTGAGGCAGGAGGGGCCAAAAACATTCAGTACTTC
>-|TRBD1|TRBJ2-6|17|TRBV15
CATSPGTDFSGANVLTF
TGTGCCACCAGCCCCGGGACAGACTTCTCTGGGGCCAACGTCCTGACTTTC
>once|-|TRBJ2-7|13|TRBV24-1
CATRDLKGSEQYF
TGTGCCACCAGAGATTTGAAGGGGAGCGAGCAGTACTTC
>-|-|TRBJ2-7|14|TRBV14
CASSQRDSRREQYF
TGTGCCAGCAGCCAACGGGACTCGCGGCGAGAGCAGTACTTC
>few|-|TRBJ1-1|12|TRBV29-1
CSVERSVTEAFF
TGCAGCGTTGAAAGGTCGGTTACTGAAGCTTTCTTT
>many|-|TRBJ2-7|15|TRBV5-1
CASSLSADGFYEQYF
TGCGCCAGCAGCTTATCTGCCGACGGGTTCTACGAGCAGTACTTC
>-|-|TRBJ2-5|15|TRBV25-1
CASSEGGMDRETQYF
TGTGCCAGCAGTGAAGGTGGTATGGACAGAGAGACCCAGTACTTC
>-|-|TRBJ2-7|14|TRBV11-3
CASSLAGLSNEQYF
TGTGCCAGCAGCTTGGCTGGACTATCCAATGAGCAGTACTTC
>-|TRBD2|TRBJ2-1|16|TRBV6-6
CASSYDGRGPYNEQFF
TGTGCCAGCAGTTACGATGGGAGGGGACCCTACAATGAGCAGTTCTTC
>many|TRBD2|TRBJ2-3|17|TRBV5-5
CASSLGSSGSSADTQYF
TGTGCCAGCAGCTTGGGTTCTAGCGGGAGTTCGGCAGATACGCAGTATTTT